The 17 T cell receptor beta chains presented below share a single source sample, sequenced in a study of human T cells and chemical hapten exposure. From whole blood left unfractionated, total RNA was extracted. TCRdb re-analysed the 5' RACE reads in MiXCR, keeping a single row per CDR3 protein. Among about 81,000 distinct CDR3 sequences listed, approximately 16% were seen once. These receptors originate from a female donor in good health.

This chain connects TRBV6-2 or TRBV6-3 to TRBJ1-1, with D perhaps TRBD1 (6 bases). The V end was cut by 6 bases, the J end by 2 bases, with 13 bases between. This CDR3 contains 14 residues. Germline lookup yields CDR1 MNHEY and CDR2 SVGEGT. In DNA form, the CDR3 reads TGTGCCAGCAGGATAGGACAGTCTAACACTGAAGCTTTCTTT. This codes for CASRIGQSNTEAFF.

In this sample, this clonotype turned up a few times. This chain uses TRBV7-2 with TRBJ1-2; D is perhaps TRBD1 (6 bases). V was pared by 2 bases and J by 2 bases, with 12 bases between. Germline V gives CDR1 SGHTA, CDR2 FQGNSA. The CDR3 runs to 15 residues. Written as DNA, the CDR3 is TGTGCCAGCAGCTTAAAGGGGGAGGTGAACTATGGCTACACCTTC. Its translation: CASSLKGEVNYGYTF.

The V and J genes are TRBV12-3 or TRBV12-4 and TRBJ1-2; D is possibly TRBD1 (5 bases). The CDR3 is 15 amino acids. Deletions cut 7 bases from V and 0 bases from J, with 15 bases between. CDR3 amino acids: CASTDSITPNYGYTF. DNA for the CDR3: TGTGCCAGCACCGACAGTATCACTCCTAACTATGGCTACACCTTC.

The sample holds a few counts of this clonotype. The chain links TRBV29-1 to TRBJ1-1; maybe TRBD1 (6 bases). CDR3 length: 13 residues. The germline V and J ends were trimmed by 7 bases and 1 base, with 13 bases remaining between them. Looked up from germline, CDR1 is SQVTM and CDR2 is ANQGSEA. Here the CDR3 reads CSALKGGNTEAFF. The DNA of the CDR3 is TGCAGCGCCCTAAAGGGGGGGAACACTGAAGCTTTCTTT.

The V gene is TRBV7-2, the J gene TRBJ2-1, with D possibly matching TRBD1 (6 bases). The V end was cut by 6 bases, the J end by 1 base, with 10 bases between. Looked up from germline, CDR1 is SGHTA and CDR2 is FQGNSA. This CDR3 spans 14 amino acids. CDR3 DNA sequence: TGTGCCAGCAGTCCAGACAGGTCCTACAATGAGCAGTTCTTC. Translated, it gives CASSPDRSYNEQFF.

The chain couples TRBV5-1 to TRBJ2-7; D is unclear. Looked up from germline, CDR1 is SGHRS and CDR2 is YFSETQ. The CDR3 is made up of 16 amino acids. Trimming pared 1 base from V and 0 bases from J, leaving 14 bases between. DNA of the CDR3: TGCGCCAGCAGCTTGTTATTGGCGGAACCCTCCTACGAGCAGTACTTC. Its translation is CASSLLLAEPSYEQYF.

V and J are TRBV20-1 and TRBJ2-7, with 12 bases identical to TRBD1. V trimming: 5 bases; J trimming: 6 bases; junction bases outside the gene matches: 8. The CDR3 is made up of 14 amino acids. Per the germline V gene, CDR1 is DFQATT and CDR2 is SNEGSKA (reference sequence). CDR3 region: CSALPGQGASEQYF. CDR3 DNA: TGCAGTGCTTTACCGGGACAGGGGGCGAGCGAGCAGTACTTC.

This rearrangement joins TRBV7-9 to TRBJ2-1; D not certain. Germline-derived CDR1 and CDR2 are SEHNR and FQNEAQ (reference sequence). Trimming took 2 bases from V and 7 from J, leaving 18 bases between them. The CDR3 is made up of 16 amino acids. CDR3 sequence (DNA): TGTGCCAGCAGCTTAACGGGCTCAAAGTATTCTAATGAGCAGTTCTTC. This gives the protein CASSLTGSKYSNEQFF.

This clonotype came up a few times. The gene calls are TRBV30 and TRBJ1-2; a weak D match, TRBD1 (5 bases). The V end lost 3 bases, the J end lost 7 bases, and 27 bases lay between the germline ends. The V gene's germline CDR1 is GTSNPN and CDR2 SVGIG (reference sequence). This CDR3 spans 17 amino acids. CDR3 sequence: CAWSAPTDTLYEAGYTF. CDR3 coding DNA: TGTGCCTGGAGCGCCCCGACGGACACCCTTTATGAGGCTGGCTACACCTTC.

Ten or more counts support this clonotype. This sequence joins TRBV28 and TRBJ2-7, with D hard to call. Trimming removed 2 bases at V and 1 base at J, with 3 bases between. The CDR3 is made up of 12 amino acids. The germline gives CDR1 MDHEN, CDR2 SYDVKM. DNA for the CDR3: TGTGCCAGCAGTTTACAGTCCTACGAGCAGTACTTC. Residues: CASSLQSYEQYF.

This clonotype was observed a handful of times. J is TRBJ2-3 and V is TRBV27; 7 nucleotides agree with TRBD1. This CDR3 is 15 amino acids long. Germline V gene lookup returns CDR1 MNHEY and CDR2 SMNVEV (reference sequence). The trim removed 4 bases at V and 2 bases at J, leaving 6 bases unmatched. The CDR3 region is CASSSGQVLTDTQYF. The CDR3 DNA follows: TGTGCCAGCAGTTCAGGACAGGTTCTCACAGATACGCAGTATTTT.

This clonotype was observed a few times. The J gene is TRBJ2-2, the V gene TRBV4-3; D may be TRBD2 (6 bases). Germline V lookup: CDR1 LGHNA, CDR2 YSLEER. The CDR3 contains 16 residues. The V end was cut by 1 base, the J end by 1 base, with 10 bases between. For the CDR3, the DNA is TGCGCCAGCAGCCAAGGTGCCGGGGGGAACACCGGGGAGCTGTTTTTT. Its translation: CASSQGAGGNTGELFF.

The rearrangement joins TRBV28 to TRBJ2-3; 8 bases are shared with TRBD2. The CDR3 covers 15 residues. Germline CDR1 is MDHEN and CDR2 is SYDVKM. The CDR3: CAYAPSGYSTDTQYF. CDR3 in DNA: TGTGCATATGCCCCTAGCGGGTACAGCACAGATACGCAGTATTTT.

This clonotype was observed a few times. The chain couples TRBV18 to TRBJ1-2; TRBD1 is a possible D gene (6 bases). V lost 6 bases and J 8 bases, leaving 16 bases between the germline ends. The CDR3 is 13 residues long. In germline, CDR1 is KGHSH, CDR2 LQKENI. This chain's CDR3 is CASSPNPQGGYTF. DNA of the CDR3: TGTGCCAGCTCTCCGAACCCACAGGGCGGCTACACCTTC.

The chain has TRBV20-1 and TRBJ2-7; 7 bases align to TRBD1. From germline, CDR1 is DFQATT and CDR2 SNEGSKA (reference sequence). V shed 0 bases and J 6 bases; nucleotides not matched to a gene: 11. This CDR3 has 15 amino acids. The CDR3 spells CSARDYGRDSSEQYF. The CDR3 DNA reads TGCAGTGCTAGAGATTACGGCCGGGACAGCTCCGAGCAGTACTTC.

This clonotype was counted only a few times. The genes are TRBV19 and TRBJ2-2; D remains ambiguous. This CDR3 is built from 15 residues. CDR1 is LNHDA, CDR2 SQIVND, per germline (reference sequence). V lost 3 bases and J 1 base, leaving 9 bases between the germline ends. CDR3 DNA: TGTGCCAGTAGTATTGCTGGGCTGAACACCGGGGAGCTGTTTTTT. As protein: CASSIAGLNTGELFF. The complete variable domain, with remaining parts taken from reference TRBV19 and TRBJ2-2, reads DGGITQSPKYLFRKEGQNVTLSCEQNLNHDAMYWYRQDPGQGLRLIYYSQIVNDFQKGDIAEGYSVSREKKESFPLTVTSAQKNPTAFYLCASSIAGLNTGELFFGEGSRLTVL.

This chain connects TRBV15 to TRBJ1-5; unclear D gene. Trimming left V 0 bases short and J 6 bases short, with 9 bases between. The CDR3 totals 14 residues. Germline CDR1 and CDR2: LNHNV and YYDKDF (reference sequence). Here the CDR3 DNA reads TGTGCCACCAGCAGAGATGTCGGGGTTCAGCCCCAGCATTTT. Amino acid sequence: CATSRDVGVQPQHF. The whole variable domain, filled in from reference TRBV15 and TRBJ1-5, reads DAMVIQNPRYQVTQFGKPVTLSCSQTLNHNVMYWYQQKSSQAPKLLFHYYDKDFNNEADTPDNFQSRRPNTSFCFLDIRSPGLGDTAMYLCATSRDVGVQPQHFGDGTRLSIL.